Reported below is one T cell receptor (beta chain). The source of the sample is a study of blood T cell repertoires in COVID-19. Study overall: PBMCs, B-cell-depleted T cells, or T cells provided the cDNA or gDNA that made up the material.

Germline V gene lookup returns CDR1 SGHTA and CDR2 FQGTGA. The CDR3 consists of 14 residues. Deletions cut 0 bases from V and 0 bases from J, with 5 bases between. Measured with immunoSEQ multiplex PCR; TCRdb has only the in-frame clones, and not every one. The sample records roughly 200,000 clones, around 90% being singletons. This chain connects TRBV7-3 to TRBJ2-5; D gene unclear. Sequenced sample: peripheral blood. The receptor was derived from a man aged 35 to 55 with acute or convalescent COVID-19. The CDR3 sequence: CASSLTGYQETQYF. The CDR3 coding sequence is TGTGCCAGCAGCTTAACGGGCTACCAAGAGACCCAGTACTTC.